This T cell receptor (beta chain) was profiled in a study of shared clonotypes between healthy human individuals. Per the germline V gene, CDR1 is MGHRA and CDR2 is YSYEKL. CDR3 length equals 15 residues. Trimming left V 4 bases short and J 0 bases short, with 10 bases between. Terminally differentiated effector memory CD45RA+ cells were excluded from the naive CD8 cells, which were CD45RO-negative and positively selected for CCR7. It was at deep level that the assay was run. The data were produced by immunoSEQ multiplex PCR, yet TCRdb's version contains in-frame clones alone and is incomplete. Of 2 million to 2.5 million clones detected, roughly 94% appear once; the ten largest clones hold 1% to 1.3%.

This sequence joins TRBV4-1 and TRBJ1-5; D is uncertain. The sample taken for sequencing was naive CD8+ T cells sorted from blood. This TCR was sampled from a man aged 18 to 35 in good health. CDR3 region: CASSLVGYSNQPQHF. The DNA for the CDR3 is TGCGCCAGCAGCCTTGTGGGTTATAGCAATCAGCCCCAGCATTTT.